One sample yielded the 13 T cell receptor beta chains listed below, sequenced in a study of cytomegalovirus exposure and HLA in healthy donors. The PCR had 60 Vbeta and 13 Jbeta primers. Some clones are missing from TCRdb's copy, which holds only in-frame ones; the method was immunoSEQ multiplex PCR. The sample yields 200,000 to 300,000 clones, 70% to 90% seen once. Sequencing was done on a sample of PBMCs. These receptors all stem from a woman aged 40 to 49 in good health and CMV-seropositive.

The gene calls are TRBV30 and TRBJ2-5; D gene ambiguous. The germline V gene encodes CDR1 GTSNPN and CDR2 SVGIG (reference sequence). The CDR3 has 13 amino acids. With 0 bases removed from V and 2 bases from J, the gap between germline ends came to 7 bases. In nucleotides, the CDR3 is TGTGCCTGGAGTGTCGCCAGTCAAGAGACCCAGTACTTC. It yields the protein CAWSVASQETQYF. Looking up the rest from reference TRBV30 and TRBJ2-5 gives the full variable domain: SQTIHQWPATLVQPVGSPLSLECTVEGTSNPNLYWYRQAAGRGLQLLFYSVGIGQISSEVPQNLSASRPQDRQFILSSKKLLLSDSGFYLCAWSVASQETQYFGPGTRLLVL.

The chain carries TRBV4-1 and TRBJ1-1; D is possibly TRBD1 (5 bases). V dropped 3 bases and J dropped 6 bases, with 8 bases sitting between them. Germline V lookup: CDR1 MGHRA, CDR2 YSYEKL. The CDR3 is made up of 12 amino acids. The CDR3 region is CASSHPGPEAFF. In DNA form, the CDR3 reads TGCGCCAGCAGCCACCCAGGGCCTGAAGCTTTCTTT.

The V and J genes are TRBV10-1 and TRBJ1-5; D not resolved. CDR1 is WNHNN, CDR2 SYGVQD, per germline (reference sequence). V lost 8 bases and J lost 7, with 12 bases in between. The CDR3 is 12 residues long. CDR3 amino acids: CASPRWLQPQHF. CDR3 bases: TGCGCCAGCCCACGGTGGTTGCAGCCCCAGCATTTT.

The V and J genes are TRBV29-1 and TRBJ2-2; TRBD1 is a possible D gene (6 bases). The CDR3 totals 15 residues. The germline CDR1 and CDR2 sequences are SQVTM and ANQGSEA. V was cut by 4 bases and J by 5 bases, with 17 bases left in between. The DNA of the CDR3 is TGCAGCGTTGGGGACCAGACAGGCCGGACCGGGGAGCTGTTTTTT. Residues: CSVGDQTGRTGELFF.

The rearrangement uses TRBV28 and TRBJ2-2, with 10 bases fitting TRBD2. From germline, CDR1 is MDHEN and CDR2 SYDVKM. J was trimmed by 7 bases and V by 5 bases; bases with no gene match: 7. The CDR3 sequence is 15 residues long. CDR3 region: CASSPQREGLGELFF. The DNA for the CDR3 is TGTGCCAGCAGTCCCCAGCGGGAGGGCCTCGGGGAGCTGTTTTTT.

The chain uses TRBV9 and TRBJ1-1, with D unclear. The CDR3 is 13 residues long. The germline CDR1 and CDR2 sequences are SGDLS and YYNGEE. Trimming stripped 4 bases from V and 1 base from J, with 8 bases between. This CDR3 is CASSPRQNTEAFF. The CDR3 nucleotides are TGTGCCAGCAGCCCGCGACAGAACACTGAAGCTTTCTTT.

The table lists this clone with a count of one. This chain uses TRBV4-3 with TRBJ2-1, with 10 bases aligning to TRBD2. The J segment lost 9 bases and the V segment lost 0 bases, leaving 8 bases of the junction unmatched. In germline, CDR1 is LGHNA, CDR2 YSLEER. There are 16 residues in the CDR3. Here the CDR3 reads CASSQDPSGRATEQFF. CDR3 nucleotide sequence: TGCGCCAGCAGCCAAGATCCCAGCGGGAGGGCCACTGAGCAGTTCTTC.

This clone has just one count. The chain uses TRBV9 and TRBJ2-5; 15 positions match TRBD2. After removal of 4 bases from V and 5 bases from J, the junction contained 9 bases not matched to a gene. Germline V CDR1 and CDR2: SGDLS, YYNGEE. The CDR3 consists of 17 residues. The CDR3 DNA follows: TGTGCCAGCAGCCCTGGACTAGCGGGAGGGCCGCGGGAGACCCAGTACTTC. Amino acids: CASSPGLAGGPRETQYF.

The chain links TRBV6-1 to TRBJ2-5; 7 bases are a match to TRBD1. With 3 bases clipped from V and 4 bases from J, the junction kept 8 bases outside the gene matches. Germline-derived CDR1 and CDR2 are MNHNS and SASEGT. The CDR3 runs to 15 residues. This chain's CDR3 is CASSDPRGFGETQYF. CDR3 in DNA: TGTGCCAGCAGTGATCCCAGGGGGTTTGGAGAGACCCAGTACTTC.

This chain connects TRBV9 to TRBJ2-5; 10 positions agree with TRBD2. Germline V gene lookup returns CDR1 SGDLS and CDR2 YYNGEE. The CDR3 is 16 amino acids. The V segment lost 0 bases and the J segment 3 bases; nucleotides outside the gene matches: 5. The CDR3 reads CASSVETSGAKETQYF. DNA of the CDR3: TGTGCCAGCAGCGTAGAAACTAGCGGGGCAAAAGAGACCCAGTACTTC.

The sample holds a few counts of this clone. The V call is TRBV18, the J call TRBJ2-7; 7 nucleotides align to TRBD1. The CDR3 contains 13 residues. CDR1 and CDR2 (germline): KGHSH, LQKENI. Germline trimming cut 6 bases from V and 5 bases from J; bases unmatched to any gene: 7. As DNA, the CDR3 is TGTGCCAGCTCCGACAGGGCCGGGGACGAGCAGTACTTC. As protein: CASSDRAGDEQYF. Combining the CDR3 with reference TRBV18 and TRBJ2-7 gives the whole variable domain NAGVMQNPRHLVRRRGQEARLRCSPMKGHSHVYWYRQLPEEGLKFMVYLQKENIIDESGMPKERFSAEFPKEGPSILRIQQVVRGDSAAYFCASSDRAGDEQYFGPGTRLTVT.

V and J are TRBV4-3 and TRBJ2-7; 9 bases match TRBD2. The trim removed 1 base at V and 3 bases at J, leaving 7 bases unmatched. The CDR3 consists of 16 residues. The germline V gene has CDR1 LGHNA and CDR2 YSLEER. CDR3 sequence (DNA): TGCGCCAGCAGCCAAGTAGGCGCGGGAGGGCTCTACGAGCAGTACTTC. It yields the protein CASSQVGAGGLYEQYF.

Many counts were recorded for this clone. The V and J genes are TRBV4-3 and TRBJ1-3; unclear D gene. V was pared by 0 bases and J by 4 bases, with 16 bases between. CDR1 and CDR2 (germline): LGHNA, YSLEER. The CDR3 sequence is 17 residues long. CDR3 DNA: TGCGCCAGCAGCCAAGATATGGTGACATCTGGCGGAAACACCATATATTTT. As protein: CASSQDMVTSGGNTIYF.